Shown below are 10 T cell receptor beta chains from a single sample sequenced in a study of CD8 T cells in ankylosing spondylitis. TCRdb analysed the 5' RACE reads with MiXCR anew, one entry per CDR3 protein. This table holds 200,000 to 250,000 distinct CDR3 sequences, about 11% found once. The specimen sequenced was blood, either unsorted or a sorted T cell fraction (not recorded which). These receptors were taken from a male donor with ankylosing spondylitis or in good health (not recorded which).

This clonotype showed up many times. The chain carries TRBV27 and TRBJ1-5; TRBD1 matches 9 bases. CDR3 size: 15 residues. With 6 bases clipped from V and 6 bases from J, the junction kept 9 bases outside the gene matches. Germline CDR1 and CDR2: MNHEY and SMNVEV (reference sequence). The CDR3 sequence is CASRPGTGLGQPQHF. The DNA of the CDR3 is TGTGCCAGCAGACCCGGGACAGGGCTCGGTCAGCCCCAGCATTTT.

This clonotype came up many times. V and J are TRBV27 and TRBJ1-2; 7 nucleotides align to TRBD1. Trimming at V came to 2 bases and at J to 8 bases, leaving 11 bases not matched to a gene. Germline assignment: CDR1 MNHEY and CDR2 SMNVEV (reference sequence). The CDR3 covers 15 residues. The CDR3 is CASSLKTGTVQGYTF. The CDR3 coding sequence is TGTGCCAGCAGTTTAAAGACAGGGACCGTACAGGGCTACACCTTC.

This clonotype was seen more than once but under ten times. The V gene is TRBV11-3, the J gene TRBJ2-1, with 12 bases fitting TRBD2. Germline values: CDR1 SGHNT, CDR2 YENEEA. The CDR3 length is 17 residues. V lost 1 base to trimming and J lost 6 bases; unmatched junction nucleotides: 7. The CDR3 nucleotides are TGTGCCAGCAGCTTAGGGGCTAGCGGGGGGGGGCGCAATGAGCAGTTCTTC. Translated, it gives CASSLGASGGGRNEQFF.

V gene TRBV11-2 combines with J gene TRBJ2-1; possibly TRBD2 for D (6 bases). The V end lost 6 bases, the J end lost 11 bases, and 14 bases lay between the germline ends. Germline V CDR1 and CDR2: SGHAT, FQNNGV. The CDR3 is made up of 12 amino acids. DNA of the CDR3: TGTGCCAGCAGTACCTGGGGGGACCAGCAGTTCTTC. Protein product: CASSTWGDQQFF.

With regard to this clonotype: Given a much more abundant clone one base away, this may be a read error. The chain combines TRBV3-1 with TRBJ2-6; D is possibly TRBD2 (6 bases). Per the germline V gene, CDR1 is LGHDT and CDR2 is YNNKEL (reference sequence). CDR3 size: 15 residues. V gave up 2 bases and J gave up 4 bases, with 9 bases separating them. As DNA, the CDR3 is TGTGCCAGCAGCCAAAGGACTACCGGGGCCAACGTCCTGACTTTC. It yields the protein CASSQRTTGANVLTF.

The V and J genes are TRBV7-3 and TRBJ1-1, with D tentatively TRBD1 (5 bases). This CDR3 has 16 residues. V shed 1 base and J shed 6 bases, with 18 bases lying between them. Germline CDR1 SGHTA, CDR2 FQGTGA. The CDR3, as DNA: TGTGCCAGCAGCTTAAAAAGAAACTGTGGGACTTCTGAAGCTTTCTTT. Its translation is CASSLKRNCGTSEAFF.

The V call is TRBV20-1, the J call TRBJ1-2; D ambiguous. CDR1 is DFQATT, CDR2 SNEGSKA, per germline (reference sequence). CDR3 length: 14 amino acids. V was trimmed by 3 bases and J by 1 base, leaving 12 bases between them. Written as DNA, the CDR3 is TGCAGTGCTAGCCAAGGAGATCTTAACTATGGCTACACCTTC. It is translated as CSASQGDLNYGYTF.

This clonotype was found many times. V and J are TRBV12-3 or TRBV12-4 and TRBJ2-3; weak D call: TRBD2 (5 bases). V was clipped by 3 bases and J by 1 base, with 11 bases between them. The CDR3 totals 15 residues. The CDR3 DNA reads TGTGCCAGCAGTTTCTCCGTTAGCGGCACAGATACGCAGTATTTT. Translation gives CASSFSVSGTDTQYF.

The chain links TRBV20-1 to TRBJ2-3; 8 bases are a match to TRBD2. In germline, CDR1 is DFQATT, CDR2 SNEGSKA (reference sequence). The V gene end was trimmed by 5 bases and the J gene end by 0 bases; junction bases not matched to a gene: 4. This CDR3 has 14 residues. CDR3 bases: TGCAGTGCTCCTAAGCGGGGGAGCACAGATACGCAGTATTTT. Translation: CSAPKRGSTDTQYF.

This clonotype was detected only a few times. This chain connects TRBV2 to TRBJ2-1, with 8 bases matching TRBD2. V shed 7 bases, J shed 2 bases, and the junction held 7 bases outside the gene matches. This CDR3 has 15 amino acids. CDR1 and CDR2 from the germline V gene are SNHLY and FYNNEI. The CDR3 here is CASKGERGTYNEQFF. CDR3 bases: TGTGCCAGCAAGGGGGAGCGGGGGACCTACAATGAGCAGTTCTTC.